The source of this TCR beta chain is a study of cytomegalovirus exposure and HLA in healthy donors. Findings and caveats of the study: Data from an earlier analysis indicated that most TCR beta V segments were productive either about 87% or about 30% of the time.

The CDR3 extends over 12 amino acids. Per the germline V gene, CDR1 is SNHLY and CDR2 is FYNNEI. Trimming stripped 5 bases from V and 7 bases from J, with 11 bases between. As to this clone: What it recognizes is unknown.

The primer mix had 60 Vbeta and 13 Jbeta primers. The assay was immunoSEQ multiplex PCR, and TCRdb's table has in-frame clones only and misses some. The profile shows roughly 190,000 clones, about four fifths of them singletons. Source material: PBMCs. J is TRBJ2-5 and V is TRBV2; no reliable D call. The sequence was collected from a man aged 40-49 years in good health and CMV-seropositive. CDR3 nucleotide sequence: TGTGCCAGCAGTAATCCCGTCGGGACCCAGTACTTC. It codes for CASSNPVGTQYF.